These 31 T cell receptor beta chains originate from one sample sequenced in a study of early T cells in non-severe SARS-CoV-2 infection (dated by TCRdb to the early 2020s). Receptor libraries were prepared by 5' RACE. These reads were obtained on a NextSeq 500. TCRdb reran the public reads through fastp at Q25 and MiXCR, keeping productive beta chains. Identical CDR3 proteins give one entry, which carries the most common genes and DNA. Within this sample are about 46,000 distinct CDR3 sequences, with less than 9.5% of them counted one time only. The top ten constitute roughly 5.7% of the sample. Sequences were derived from whole blood, sampled at baseline. These TCRs come from an adult who was a healthcare worker with PCR-confirmed SARS-CoV-2 infection or an uninfected control (not recorded which).

In this sample, this clonotype turned up many times. The chain carries TRBV2 and TRBJ1-1; 7 nucleotides align to TRBD1. The CDR3 runs to 13 residues. Germline-derived CDR1 and CDR2 are SNHLY and FYNNEI. V lost 8 bases to trimming and J lost 0 bases; unmatched junction nucleotides: 3. CDR3 nucleotides: TGTGCCAGCGGGGGACAGTTGAACACTGAAGCTTTCTTT. Translation gives CASGGQLNTEAFF.

A few counts support this clonotype. V and J are TRBV28 and TRBJ1-2; D gene ambiguous. The CDR3 has 13 residues. Germline assignment: CDR1 MDHEN and CDR2 SYDVKM. Trimming removed 4 bases at V and 5 bases at J, with 11 bases between. CDR3 DNA sequence: TGTGCCAGCAGTTCGACGGATGTATATGGCTACACCTTC. Residues: CASSSTDVYGYTF.

The sample holds many counts of this clonotype. The chain is built from TRBV15 and TRBJ2-3, with D unclear. Germline V lookup: CDR1 LNHNV, CDR2 YYDKDF (reference sequence). V was cut by 0 bases and J by 6 bases, with 7 bases left in between. The CDR3 extends over 13 amino acids. CDR3 residues: CATSRELSDTQYF. The CDR3 nucleotides are TGTGCCACCAGCAGAGAGCTATCGGATACGCAGTATTTT.

This clonotype was recorded at least ten times. The genes are TRBV5-1 and TRBJ1-4; possibly TRBD1 for D (5 bases). The germline V and J ends were trimmed by 0 bases and 5 bases, with 11 bases remaining between them. CDR1 is SGHRS and CDR2 is YFSETQ in the germline V gene. The CDR3 length is 15 residues. The CDR3 here is CASSLEGERNEKLFF. The DNA of the CDR3 is TGCGCCAGCAGCTTGGAAGGGGAACGGAATGAAAAACTGTTTTTT.

This clonotype was counted between two and nine times. The chain couples TRBV20-1 to TRBJ2-3; TRBD2 aligns across 9 bases. The germline V gene encodes CDR1 DFQATT and CDR2 SNEGSKA (reference sequence). The CDR3 has 14 amino acids. J lost 0 bases, V lost 5 bases, and 3 bases had no gene match. DNA of the CDR3: TGCAGTGCTCGGCTAGCGGGGAGCACAGATACGCAGTATTTT. Amino acids: CSARLAGSTDTQYF.

This clonotype appeared many times. The chain uses TRBV5-1 and TRBJ2-3; 9 bases agree with TRBD2. The CDR3 contains 16 residues. Germline CDR1 is SGHRS and CDR2 is YFSETQ. The trim removed 6 bases at V and 5 bases at J, leaving 13 bases unmatched. The CDR3 DNA follows: TGCGCCAGCAAGAGTACGGGACTAGCTATACGAGATACGCAGTATTTT. The encoded protein is CASKSTGLAIRDTQYF.

In this sample, this clonotype turned up a few times. V and J are TRBV7-2 and TRBJ1-1; TRBD1 might be the D (6 bases). Trimming shortened V by 2 bases and J by 0 bases, and 10 bases separated the two germline ends. CDR1 and CDR2 from the germline V gene are SGHTA and FQGNSA. The CDR3 loop spans 15 amino acids. Here the CDR3 DNA reads TGTGCCAGCAGCTTATCCGGGACACTGAACACTGAAGCTTTCTTT. It specifies CASSLSGTLNTEAFF.

This clonotype has a count of ten or more. The chain joins TRBV29-1 to TRBJ2-2, with no clear D. Germline lookup yields CDR1 SQVTM and CDR2 ANQGSEA. Trimming took 5 bases from V and 6 from J, leaving 13 bases between them. This CDR3 is built from 13 residues. As DNA, the CDR3 is TGCAGCGTTTCCCCTACTGTCTCCGGGGAGCTGTTTTTT. It encodes CSVSPTVSGELFF.

This clonotype was counted only a few times. This chain links TRBV6-2 or TRBV6-3 with TRBJ1-1, with D perhaps matching TRBD1 (6 bases). The V gene lost 6 bases and the J gene lost 2 bases, with 13 bases spanning the gap. The CDR3 is 14 amino acids. Looked up from germline, CDR1 is MNHEY and CDR2 is SVGEGT. The CDR3: CASRSGGANTEAFF. The CDR3 region has the DNA TGTGCCAGCAGATCCGGGGGGGCCAACACTGAAGCTTTCTTT.

This clonotype has ten or more counts. The chain employs TRBV7-3 and TRBJ2-1, with 9 bases that match TRBD2. V was pared by 4 bases and J by 7 bases, with 8 bases of the junction left unmatched. Per the germline V gene, CDR1 is SGHTA and CDR2 is FQGTGA. There are 15 residues in the CDR3. CDR3 in DNA: TGTGCCAGCAGCTCGGGGGGAGCGGGAGGAAATGAGCAGTTCTTC. Translated: CASSSGGAGGNEQFF.

The table lists this clonotype with a few counts. This CDR3 is CASSYSRLGGDSGYTF. For the CDR3, the DNA is TGTGCCAGCAGTTACTCGAGGCTGGGGGGCGACTCTGGCTACACCTTC. V is TRBV6-5 and J is TRBJ1-2; a possible D gene is TRBD1 (6 bases). The V gene lost 0 bases and the J gene lost 7 bases, with 18 bases spanning the gap. CDR1 MNHEY and CDR2 SVGAGI come from the germline V gene. This CDR3 region has 16 residues.

This clonotype has at least ten counts. This chain connects TRBV7-2 to TRBJ2-7; D gene uncertain. The CDR3 is made up of 13 amino acids. Germline CDR1 SGHTA, CDR2 FQGNSA. Trimming shortened V by 3 bases and J by 0 bases, and 6 bases separated the two germline ends. The CDR3 protein is CASSFGFSYEQYF. The CDR3 coding sequence is TGTGCCAGCAGCTTCGGGTTCTCCTACGAGCAGTACTTC. Together with reference TRBV7-2 and TRBJ2-7, the CDR3 gives the full variable domain: GAGVSQSPSNKVTEKGKDVELRCDPISGHTALYWYRQSLGQGLEFLIYFQGNSAPDKSGLPSDRFSAERTGGSVSTLTIQRTQQEDSAVYLCASSFGFSYEQYFGPGTRLTVT.

J is TRBJ1-1 and V is TRBV5-4; D might be TRBD1 (5 bases). Trimming removed 2 bases from V and 3 bases from J, with 11 bases in between. CDR3 length: 14 residues. The germline V gene encodes CDR1 SGHNT and CDR2 YYREEE (reference sequence). CDR3 protein: CASSFGGQDTEAFF. For the CDR3, the DNA is TGTGCCAGCAGCTTCGGCGGACAAGACACTGAAGCTTTCTTT.

This clonotype was counted only a few times. The chain has TRBV21-1 and TRBJ1-2. TRBV21-1 is flagged as a pseudogene. The CDR3 is 14 residues long. The CDR3 DNA follows: TGTGCCAGCAGCTACCTCAGTGCGAACTATGGCTACACCTTC. Residues: CASSYLSANYGYTF.

In its sample, this clonotype was seen many times. This chain connects TRBV20-1 to TRBJ2-1, with 8 bases aligning to TRBD2. The V gene's germline CDR1 is DFQATT and CDR2 SNEGSKA (reference sequence). The CDR3 has 16 residues. V lost 5 bases, J lost 3 bases, and 12 bases stayed unmatched. The CDR3 coding sequence is TGCAGTGCTCCAGAGGATAGGGGACTAGACTACAATGAGCAGTTCTTC. This encodes CSAPEDRGLDYNEQFF.

This clonotype was observed a few times. The V and J genes are TRBV29-1 and TRBJ2-3; 15 bases are a match to TRBD2. V was clipped by 7 bases and J by 3 bases; unmatched bases: 8. CDR3 length: 16 residues. Germline CDR1 reads SQVTM; CDR2 reads ANQGSEA. CDR3 in amino acids: CSGTSGRAPITDTQYF. DNA of the CDR3: TGCAGCGGGACTAGCGGGAGGGCACCTATAACAGATACGCAGTATTTT.

With regard to this clonotype: At one boundary the junction diverges from the germline segment, which might be a read error. CDR3 bases: TGTGCCAGCAGCCTTGCCGGACGGAACACTGAAACTTTCTTT. Translated: CASSLAGRNTETFF. The chain couples TRBV9 to TRBJ1-1; unclear D gene. Germline V gene lookup returns CDR1 SGDLS and CDR2 YYNGEE. The CDR3 consists of 14 residues. Complete variable domain (other parts from reference TRBV9 and TRBJ1-1): DSGVTQTPKHLITATGQRVTLRCSPRSGDLSVYWYQQSLDQGLQFLIQYYNGEERAKGNILERFSAQQFPDLHSELNLSSLELGDSALYFCASSLAGRNTETFFGQGTRLTVV.

This clonotype was detected many times. V usage is TRBV20-1 and J usage is TRBJ1-4; D might be TRBD1 (5 bases). V dropped 6 bases and J dropped 8 bases, with 22 bases sitting between them. Germline V gene data show CDR1 as DFQATT and CDR2 as SNEGSKA (reference sequence). This CDR3 spans 15 amino acids. Here the CDR3 reads CSAPDPRGSWEKLFF. The CDR3 DNA reads as TGCAGTGCCCCCGACCCGCGGGGGAGTTGGGAAAAACTGTTTTTT.

In this sample, this clonotype turned up a few times. The rearrangement joins TRBV20-1 to TRBJ2-1; perhaps TRBD2 as D (7 bases). V lost 6 bases and J lost 6, with 21 bases in between. CDR1 DFQATT and CDR2 SNEGSKA come from the germline V gene (reference sequence). The CDR3 is 15 residues long. Here the CDR3 reads CSAPVPGGPGNEQFF. DNA for the CDR3: TGCAGTGCCCCCGTTCCCGGGGGGCCCGGCAATGAGCAGTTCTTC.

This clonotype was seen many times. V and J are TRBV12-3 or TRBV12-4 and TRBJ1-5; D is uncertain. The ends were cut back, 7 bases at V and 6 bases at J, with 16 bases in the middle. This CDR3 has 14 amino acids. CDR3 region: CASTGSAPGQPQHF. Written as DNA, the CDR3 is TGTGCCAGCACGGGGTCCGCGCCGGGTCAGCCCCAGCATTTT.

This clonotype was observed many times. This chain connects TRBV2 to TRBJ2-1; perhaps TRBD1 as D (5 bases). The CDR3 contains 16 residues. The ends were cut back, 6 bases at V and 0 bases at J, with 15 bases in the middle. Germline CDR1 is SNHLY and CDR2 is FYNNEI. CDR3 sequence reads: CASRARAPGSYNEQFF. DNA of the CDR3: TGTGCCAGCAGGGCCAGGGCCCCGGGCTCCTACAATGAGCAGTTCTTC. Complete variable domain (other parts from reference TRBV2 and TRBJ2-1): EPEVTQTPSHQVTQMGQEVILRCVPISNHLYFYWYRQILGQKVEFLVSFYNNEISEKSEIFDDQFSVERPDGSNFTLKIRSTKLEDSAMYFCASRARAPGSYNEQFFGPGTRLTVL.

This clonotype showed up just a few times. This chain links TRBV2 with TRBJ2-2; D remains unclear. The germline V gene has CDR1 SNHLY and CDR2 FYNNEI. Trimming shortened V by 4 bases and J by 1 base, and 7 bases separated the two germline ends. This CDR3 has 14 amino acids. CDR3 sequence: CASSVEQNTGELFF. CDR3 DNA: TGTGCCAGCAGTGTAGAACAGAACACCGGGGAGCTGTTTTTT.

This clonotype showed up many times. The chain employs TRBV18 and TRBJ1-6; TRBD1 aligns across 7 bases. The germline gives CDR1 KGHSH, CDR2 LQKENI. Trimming removed 0 bases from V and 10 bases from J; junction bases left unmatched: 9. This CDR3 spans 16 amino acids. The CDR3 spells CASSPPGLTGDSPLHF. The CDR3, as DNA: TGTGCCAGCTCACCACCGGGGCTTACAGGGGACTCACCCCTCCACTTT.

This clonotype was detected ten times or more. This sequence joins TRBV5-4 and TRBJ1-4; the D gene is possibly TRBD1 (6 bases). The CDR3 is 15 residues long. Trimming removed 4 bases at V and 8 bases at J, with 18 bases between. The germline V gene encodes CDR1 SGHNT and CDR2 YYREEE (reference sequence). CDR3: CASSVTSGAEEKLFF. CDR3 in DNA: TGTGCCAGCAGCGTAACATCAGGGGCTGAAGAAAAACTGTTTTTT.

The rearrangement links TRBV7-2 to TRBJ1-5, with 7 bases that match TRBD1. The germline gives CDR1 SGHTA, CDR2 FQGNSA. The V segment lost 5 bases and the J segment 8 bases; nucleotides outside the gene matches: 12. CDR3 length: 15 amino acids. CDR3 in DNA: TGTGCCAGCAGCCCATATACGACAGGGACGGAGCCCCAGCATTTT. Protein sequence: CASSPYTTGTEPQHF. Together with reference TRBV7-2 and TRBJ1-5, the CDR3 gives the full variable domain: GAGVSQSPSNKVTEKGKDVELRCDPISGHTALYWYRQSLGQGLEFLIYFQGNSAPDKSGLPSDRFSAERTGGSVSTLTIQRTQQEDSAVYLCASSPYTTGTEPQHFGDGTRLSIL.

The rearrangement uses TRBV6-6 and TRBJ2-3, with 12 bases lining up with TRBD2. The germline gives CDR1 MNHNY, CDR2 SVGAGI (reference sequence). J lost 5 bases, V lost 6 bases, and 6 bases had no gene match. CDR3 size: 15 residues. The CDR3 sequence is CASSALAGGGDTQYF. CDR3 coding DNA: TGTGCCAGCAGCGCTCTAGCGGGGGGGGGAGATACGCAGTATTTT.

This chain links TRBV7-2 with TRBJ2-7; 8 bases fit TRBD2. CDR1 is SGHTA and CDR2 is FQGNSA in the germline V gene. Trimming removed 2 bases from V and 3 bases from J; junction bases left unmatched: 6. The CDR3 is made up of 15 amino acids. CDR3 coding DNA: TGTGCCAGCAGCTTAACAGCGGGGGCCCGCTACGAGCAGTACTTC. Protein sequence: CASSLTAGARYEQYF.

The chain has TRBV7-6 and TRBJ1-2; no firm D call. The CDR3 extends over 15 amino acids. Trimming cost V 1 base and J 8 bases, with 17 bases left between them. Germline CDR1 reads SGHVS; CDR2 reads FNYEAQ. This CDR3 reads CASSLVGGSDLGYTF. Written as DNA, the CDR3 is TGTGCCAGCAGCTTAGTAGGCGGCAGCGATCTCGGCTACACCTTC.

At least ten counts were recorded for this clonotype. The chain has TRBV12-5 and TRBJ2-4; TRBD2 matches at 10 bases. V lost 2 bases and J lost 5; bases outside the gene matches: 12. Looked up from germline, CDR1 is LGHNT and CDR2 is FRNRAP. The CDR3 sequence is 18 residues long. The DNA of the CDR3 is TGTGCTAGTGGTTTGAGCGGGGGGGCCGGTCTGTCCCAAAACATTCAGTACTTC. It yields the protein CASGLSGGAGLSQNIQYF.

To note about this clonotype: A junction boundary mismatches the germline segment, possibly from a read error. The gene calls are TRBV7-8 and TRBJ2-7; the match to TRBD2 covers 11 bases. This CDR3 comprises 16 residues. Germline values: CDR1 SGHVS, CDR2 FQNEAQ. CDR3 sequence (DNA): TGTGTCAGCGCCTTAGAAGGGACTAGCGGTCGTTACGAGCAGTACTTC. Translating it yields CVSALEGTSGRYEQYF.

This clonotype occurred many times. The rearrangement links TRBV7-9 to TRBJ1-2; D remains unclear. The V gene lost 2 bases and the J gene lost 8 bases, with 6 bases spanning the gap. Germline V gene lookup returns CDR1 SEHNR and CDR2 FQNEAQ (reference sequence). The CDR3 is made up of 11 amino acids. Here the CDR3 reads CASSLRGGYTF. The CDR3 bases are TGTGCCAGCAGCTTAAGAGGAGGCTACACCTTC.